This TCR beta chain was found in a study of identical twins. MiXCR, run by TCRdb on the 5' RACE reads, gives a single entry per CDR3 protein. The data show 300,000 to 350,000 distinct CDR3 sequences, about 12% seen once. This same sample was also part of a study on yellow fever vaccine responses in identical twins. Turning to that study: As reported, the vaccine T cell response of twins seemed partly convergent and partly personalized.

The clonotype was recovered from a young woman in good health. The specimen sequenced was CD8+ T cells sorted from blood.

CDR3: CASSLSPTGIIYNEQFF. CDR3 DNA: TGTGCCAGCAGTTTATCCCCGACAGGGATCATCTACAATGAGCAGTTCTTC. The chain recombines TRBV27 with TRBJ2-1, with TRBD1 matching over 7 bases. The CDR3 totals 17 residues. CDR1 and CDR2 (germline): MNHEY, SMNVEV (reference sequence). V trimming: 0 bases; J trimming: 3 bases; junction bases outside the gene matches: 8.